These 19 T cell receptor beta chains share one sample of origin, sequenced in a study of blood T cell repertoires in COVID-19. Only in-frame clones appear in the TCRdb table, and some are missing; sequencing was by immunoSEQ multiplex PCR. The sample gives about 130,000 clones, roughly 80% of which show up once; around 3.1% is in the top ten. Sequencing was performed on peripheral blood. These receptors all come from a woman of 80 years or more with acute or convalescent COVID-19.

The chain combines TRBV30 with TRBJ1-1; D perhaps matches TRBD1 (6 bases). The germline V gene encodes CDR1 GTSNPN and CDR2 SVGIG (reference sequence). V was cut by 5 bases and J by 7 bases, with 8 bases left in between. The CDR3 runs to 10 residues. In DNA, the CDR3 is TGTGCCTGGTGGGACATTGAAGCTTTCTTT. It specifies CAWWDIEAFF.

The chain couples TRBV2 to TRBJ1-5; 8 bases align to TRBD1. The ends lost 5 bases at V and 2 bases at J; junction bases unmatched: 8. Germline V gene lookup returns CDR1 SNHLY and CDR2 FYNNEI. This CDR3 has 16 amino acids. CDR3 DNA: TGTGCCAGCAGTACCAGGGGGCCCAGGCGCAATCAGCCCCAGCATTTT. Protein: CASSTRGPRRNQPQHF.

This clone was observed a single time. The chain is built from TRBV5-4 and TRBJ1-2; D is perhaps TRBD1 (5 bases). The germline V gene encodes CDR1 SGHNT and CDR2 YYREEE (reference sequence). The CDR3 runs to 15 residues. Trimming stripped 4 bases from V and 4 bases from J, with 17 bases between. CDR3 nucleotide sequence: TGTGCCAGCAGCCAAGGATCCAAAGGGGTCTATGGCTACACCTTC. This gives the protein CASSQGSKGVYGYTF. The whole variable domain, filled in from reference TRBV5-4 and TRBJ1-2, reads ETGVTQSPTHLIKTRGQQVTLRCSSQSGHNTVSWYQQALGQGPQFIFQYYREEENGRGNFPPRFSGLQFPNYSSELNVNALELDDSALYLCASSQGSKGVYGYTFGSGTRLTVV.

This chain connects TRBV11-2 to TRBJ2-3; 8 bases map to TRBD2. Germline V gene data show CDR1 as SGHAT and CDR2 as FQNNGV. J gave up 4 bases and V 10 bases, and 16 bases lay outside the gene matches. The CDR3 extends over 16 amino acids. CDR3: CATQASGRGAADTQYF. The CDR3 nucleotides are TGTGCCACTCAAGCATCCGGGCGGGGGGCGGCAGATACGCAGTATTTT. Full variable domain (missing parts from reference TRBV11-2 and TRBJ2-3): EAGVAQSPRYKIIEKRQSVAFWCNPISGHATLYWYQQILGQGPKLLIQFQNNGVVDDSQLPKDRFSAERLKGVDSTLKIQPAKLEDSAVYLCATQASGRGAADTQYFGPGTRLTVL.

This chain links TRBV7-9 with TRBJ2-2; perhaps TRBD1 as D (5 bases). V was trimmed by 4 bases and J by 7 bases, leaving 10 bases between them. CDR1 and CDR2 (germline): SEHNR, FQNEAQ (reference sequence). The length of the CDR3 is 13 residues. CDR3 DNA: TGTGCCAGCAGCTCCGACAGCAACGGGGAGCTGTTTTTT. As protein: CASSSDSNGELFF.

The gene calls are TRBV5-1 and TRBJ1-2; no firm D call. Per the germline V gene, CDR1 is SGHRS and CDR2 is YFSETQ. CDR3 length equals 13 residues. V gave up 5 bases and J gave up 2 bases, with 10 bases separating them. The CDR3 DNA follows: TGCGCCAGCAGTCGACTAGCCAACTATGGCTACACCTTC. This translates into CASSRLANYGYTF.

This chain links TRBV18 with TRBJ2-6, with 7 positions matching TRBD1. The J segment lost 3 bases and the V segment lost 2 bases, leaving 10 bases of the junction unmatched. CDR1 is KGHSH, CDR2 LQKENI, per germline. This CDR3 has 18 residues. Here the CDR3 DNA reads TGTGCCAGCTCACCAACCATGACAGGGACATTTGGGGCCAACGTCCTGACTTTC. This codes for CASSPTMTGTFGANVLTF.

CDR3 in DNA: TGCAGCGTTGAAGAAACTAGATCGAACACTGAAGCTTTCTTT. Encoded protein: CSVEETRSNTEAFF. The chain combines TRBV29-1 with TRBJ1-1; unclear D gene. Trimming shortened V by 0 bases and J by 1 base, and 9 bases separated the two germline ends. The germline V gene has CDR1 SQVTM and CDR2 ANQGSEA. The CDR3 is made up of 14 amino acids.

The chain carries TRBV5-4 and TRBJ2-2; 7 positions match TRBD2. The CDR3 sequence is 16 residues long. Germline trimming cut 5 bases from V and 6 bases from J; bases unmatched to any gene: 13. CDR1 is SGHNT, CDR2 YYREEE, per germline (reference sequence). CDR3 loop: CASSSSKRGGAGELFF. CDR3 DNA: TGTGCCAGCAGTTCCTCTAAGCGGGGAGGGGCCGGGGAGCTGTTTTTT.

V usage is TRBV7-9 and J usage is TRBJ2-7, with 9 bases identical to TRBD1. With V trimmed by 1 base and J by 1 base, 8 bases remained unmatched. The germline gives CDR1 SEHNR, CDR2 FQNEAQ (reference sequence). The CDR3 runs to 17 residues. DNA for the CDR3: TGTGCCAGCAGCTTAGGAGGACAGGGGCCAAAATCCTACGAGCAGTACTTC. It yields the protein CASSLGGQGPKSYEQYF.

This chain uses TRBV7-8 with TRBJ1-1; D call uncertain. Per germline, CDR1 SGHVS and CDR2 FQNEAQ. This CDR3 is 13 amino acids long. The germline V and J ends were trimmed by 5 bases and 0 bases, with 7 bases remaining between them. The CDR3 region is CASSAQLNTEAFF. Here the CDR3 DNA reads TGTGCCAGCAGCGCACAGCTGAACACTGAAGCTTTCTTT.

The V and J genes are TRBV5-1 and TRBJ1-1; D is undetermined. Deletions cut 5 bases from V and 1 base from J, with 9 bases between. The CDR3 has 13 amino acids. In germline, CDR1 is SGHRS, CDR2 YFSETQ. The CDR3 region is CASSMTPNTEAFF. CDR3 nucleotide sequence: TGCGCCAGCAGTATGACACCGAACACTGAAGCTTTCTTT.

This clone was seen once. The chain has TRBV6-5 and TRBJ1-2; D ambiguous. The length of the CDR3 is 13 residues. Germline loops: CDR1 MNHEY, CDR2 SVGAGI. V lost 0 bases and J 6 bases, leaving 8 bases between the germline ends. This CDR3 is CASSYSALDGYTF. The CDR3 bases are TGTGCCAGCAGTTACTCAGCCCTCGATGGCTACACCTTC.

This chain uses TRBV18 with TRBJ1-2; D is unresolved. The germline V gene has CDR1 KGHSH and CDR2 LQKENI. V lost 5 bases, J lost 4 bases, and 17 bases lay in between. The CDR3 is 15 residues long. CDR3 loop: CASSTGRGGGYGYTF. CDR3 DNA: TGTGCCAGCTCAACGGGTCGTGGAGGAGGCTATGGCTACACCTTC.

The chain links TRBV4-3 to TRBJ1-2; tentative D call: TRBD1 (6 bases). This CDR3 has 15 residues. CDR1 LGHNA and CDR2 YSLEER come from the germline V gene. Trimming pared 0 bases from V and 8 bases from J, leaving 16 bases between. The CDR3 region is CASSQEAGAPRGYTF. The CDR3 DNA sequence: TGCGCCAGCAGCCAAGAGGCGGGGGCGCCGCGAGGCTACACCTTC.

This clone has only one observation. This sequence joins TRBV10-3 and TRBJ2-3; 10 nucleotides line up with TRBD1. V lost 7 bases, J lost 1 base, and 2 bases stayed unmatched. Germline V gene data show CDR1 as ENHRY and CDR2 as SYGVKD. This CDR3 is 14 amino acids long. CDR3 bases: TGTGCCATCACGGGGACAGGGGGCACAGATACGCAGTATTTT. It codes for CAITGTGGTDTQYF.

In its sample, this clone was seen a few times. The rearrangement uses TRBV14 and TRBJ2-7; D may be TRBD1 (6 bases). Germline values: CDR1 SGHDN, CDR2 FVKESK. V was shortened by 1 base and J by 4 bases, with 14 bases between the two germline ends. This CDR3 region has 15 residues. In DNA, the CDR3 is TGTGCCAGCAGCCAAGGATCCCAGGGGTGGTACGAGCAGTACTTC. Translation gives CASSQGSQGWYEQYF.

This clone was seen a few times. The chain combines TRBV4-1 with TRBJ1-1; unclear D gene. The V end lost 2 bases, the J end lost 5 bases, and 3 bases lay between the germline ends. There are 11 residues in the CDR3. CDR1 and CDR2 from the germline V gene are MGHRA and YSYEKL. CDR3 amino acids: CASSQTTEAFF. In nucleotides, the CDR3 is TGCGCCAGCAGCCAAACAACTGAAGCTTTCTTT.

This clone appeared once. V is TRBV5-1 and J is TRBJ1-4; possibly TRBD1 for D (5 bases). Germline V gene lookup returns CDR1 SGHRS and CDR2 YFSETQ. The length of the CDR3 is 16 residues. V lost 2 bases and J 4 bases, leaving 15 bases between the germline ends. This chain's CDR3 is CASSLDSFWRNEKLFF. The CDR3 coding sequence is TGCGCCAGCAGCTTAGACAGTTTTTGGCGTAATGAAAAACTGTTTTTT.